The next 21 T cell receptor beta chains were all read from a single sample in a study of shared clonotypes between healthy human individuals. Assay used: immunoSEQ multiplex PCR; TCRdb lists only in-frame clones, some missing. This table has hundreds of thousands of clones, roughly 72% appearing once. The sample was memory CD4+ T cells sorted from blood. Subset noted: CD45RA-negative fraction. All receptors derive from a woman aged 25 to 39 in good health.

This rearrangement joins TRBV21-1 to TRBJ2-2; the table's D call of TRBD2 was not tested on the DNA. TRBV21-1 is annotated as a pseudogene. The CDR3 covers 15 residues. The CDR3 nucleotides are TGTGCCAGCAGGGCCGGGACTAGGGGGCCCGGGGAGCTGTTTTTT. It is translated as CASRAGTRGPGELFF.

The chain combines TRBV7-9 with TRBJ2-1, with a tentative D call TRBD2 (5 bases). Germline V gene sequence: CDR1 SEHNR, CDR2 FQNEAQ (reference sequence). CDR3 length equals 16 residues. The V gene lost 5 bases and the J gene lost 8 bases, with 22 bases spanning the gap. CDR3 coding DNA: TGTGCCAGCAGCCCCCCCCAGCCACCGTGGGGAGATGAGCAGTTCTTC. The encoded protein is CASSPPQPPWGDEQFF.

Ten or more counts support this clone. The CDR3 is CAWSLDRGQQYF. The CDR3 nucleotides read TGTGCCTGGAGTCTGGACAGGGGACAGCAGTACTTC. The V gene is TRBV30, the J gene TRBJ2-7, with 9 bases identical to TRBD1. With 2 bases clipped from V and 8 bases from J, the junction kept 4 bases outside the gene matches. Germline values: CDR1 GTSNPN, CDR2 SVGIG (reference sequence). This CDR3 spans 12 amino acids.

A few counts support this clone. The chain carries TRBV28 and TRBJ1-1; 10 positions agree with TRBD1. This CDR3 has 11 residues. The V and J ends lost 10 bases and 12 bases, in that order; junction bases with no gene match: 8. Germline V lookup: CDR1 MDHEN, CDR2 SYDVKM. CDR3 residues: CAIKGQGSSFF. The CDR3 DNA reads as TGTGCCATTAAGGGACAGGGGAGTTCTTTCTTT.

The gene calls are TRBV7-3 and TRBJ2-3; 8 bases are shared with TRBD2. Germline V gene sequence: CDR1 SGHTA, CDR2 FQGTGA. With 5 bases clipped from V and 6 bases from J, the junction kept 7 bases outside the gene matches. The length of the CDR3 is 14 residues. The CDR3, as DNA: TGTGCCAGCAGCCTCGGACTAGCTACCGATACGCAGTATTTT. Amino acid sequence: CASSLGLATDTQYF.

In nucleotides, the CDR3 is TGCGCCAGCAGCCAAGATGTCGGGGGATTAGGTGAAAAACTGTTTTTT. Its protein product is CASSQDVGGLGEKLFF. The chain couples TRBV4-1 to TRBJ1-4; D might be TRBD1 (5 bases). The CDR3 consists of 16 residues. Germline loops: CDR1 MGHRA, CDR2 YSYEKL. The germline V and J ends were trimmed by 0 bases and 7 bases, with 15 bases remaining between them.

The chain employs TRBV2 and TRBJ2-2; 7 bases line up with TRBD2. CDR1 SNHLY and CDR2 FYNNEI come from the germline V gene. The CDR3 has 12 amino acids. The V segment lost 5 bases and the J segment 8 bases; nucleotides outside the gene matches: 2. This CDR3 reads CASSSGTGELFF. As DNA, the CDR3 is TGTGCCAGCAGTAGCGGGACTGGGGAGCTGTTTTTT.

The gene calls are TRBV13 and TRBJ2-7; no clear D. This CDR3 spans 15 amino acids. The V end lost 5 bases, the J end lost 5 bases, and 19 bases lay between the germline ends. CDR1 is PRHDT and CDR2 is FYEKMQ in the germline V gene (reference sequence). CDR3 in amino acids: CASSPRFGDGDEQYF. In DNA form, the CDR3 reads TGTGCCAGCAGCCCCCGTTTCGGTGACGGAGACGAGCAGTACTTC.

Worth noting for this clone: The sample holds other DNA sequences that translate to the same CDR3. The chain joins TRBV5-1 to TRBJ2-1; 7 nucleotides match TRBD2. V lost 4 bases, J lost 1 base, and 5 bases stayed unmatched. CDR1 is SGHRS and CDR2 is YFSETQ in the germline V gene. There are 15 residues in the CDR3. DNA of the CDR3: TGCGCCAGCAGCCCCTCTAGCGGATCCTACAATGAGCAGTTCTTC. Translated, it gives CASSPSSGSYNEQFF. The entire variable domain, with the rest obtained from reference TRBV5-1 and TRBJ2-1, is as follows: KAGVTQTPRYLIKTRGQQVTLSCSPISGHRSVSWYQQTPGQGLQFLFEYFSETQRNKGNFPGRFSGRQFSNSRSEMNVSTLELGDSALYLCASSPSSGSYNEQFFGPGTRLTVL.

Only one count was recorded for this clone. The chain links TRBV5-1 to TRBJ2-7, with 8 positions matching TRBD1. The CDR3 has 15 amino acids. Germline values: CDR1 SGHRS, CDR2 YFSETQ. After removal of 1 base from V and 5 bases from J, the junction contained 8 bases not matched to a gene. CDR3 amino acids: CASSLSPGGNNEQYF. The CDR3 nucleotides read TGCGCCAGCAGCTTGTCGCCAGGGGGCAACAACGAGCAGTACTTC.

The chain combines TRBV4-2 with TRBJ2-2; weak D call: TRBD2 (6 bases). The CDR3 covers 14 residues. Germline assignment: CDR1 LGHNA and CDR2 YNFKEQ. V lost 6 bases, J lost 4 bases, and 12 bases lay in between. CDR3 DNA sequence: TGTGCCAGCAGGGCTAGCGAGCTCACCGGGGAGCTGTTTTTT. The encoded protein is CASRASELTGELFF.

This clone has only a few counts. The CDR3 sequence: CASSGLISNQPQHF. CDR3 DNA sequence: TGTGCCAGCAGTGGACTGATTAGCAATCAGCCCCAGCATTTT. This rearrangement joins TRBV2 to TRBJ1-5; D uncertain. CDR1 and CDR2 (germline): SNHLY, FYNNEI. The CDR3 is 14 residues long. V was pared by 4 bases and J by 0 bases, with 7 bases between. Combining the CDR3 with reference TRBV2 and TRBJ1-5 gives the whole variable domain EPEVTQTPSHQVTQMGQEVILRCVPISNHLYFYWYRQILGQKVEFLVSFYNNEISEKSEIFDDQFSVERPDGSNFTLKIRSTKLEDSAMYFCASSGLISNQPQHFGDGTRLSIL.

V and J are TRBV27 and TRBJ2-1; D might be TRBD2 (6 bases). The ends were cut back, 5 bases at V and 5 bases at J, with 16 bases in the middle. Germline V gives CDR1 MNHEY, CDR2 SMNVEV (reference sequence). The CDR3 is made up of 15 amino acids. This CDR3 is CASSPSGRTNNEQFF. The CDR3 DNA reads as TGTGCCAGCAGTCCTTCCGGACGGACTAACAATGAGCAGTTCTTC.

The rearrangement joins TRBV7-2 to TRBJ1-2; 11 bases align to TRBD1. Germline-derived CDR1 and CDR2 are SGHTA and FQGNSA. The CDR3 is 14 residues long. The junction had 7 bases not matched to a gene; V was cut back by 5 bases and J by 8 bases. The CDR3 DNA reads as TGTGCCAGCAGCCCGGACAGGGGGCAGGGCGGCTACACCTTC. Protein product: CASSPDRGQGGYTF.

The chain links TRBV7-9 to TRBJ2-6; D is unresolved. Germline values: CDR1 SEHNR, CDR2 FQNEAQ (reference sequence). This CDR3 is built from 17 residues. V lost 5 bases and J lost 0, with 14 bases in between. The CDR3 region is CASSEQKGLSGANVLTF. CDR3 coding DNA: TGTGCCAGCAGCGAACAGAAGGGTCTCTCTGGGGCCAACGTCCTGACTTTC.

This clone was picked up a small number of times. The rearrangement uses TRBV19 and TRBJ1-2; 10 nucleotides line up with TRBD1. The length of the CDR3 is 14 residues. From germline, CDR1 is LNHDA and CDR2 SQIVND (reference sequence). V shed 4 bases, J shed 4 bases, and the junction held 3 bases outside the gene matches. The DNA for the CDR3 is TGTGCCAGTAGTAGCAGACAGGGGGCCTATGGCTACACCTTC. Its protein is CASSSRQGAYGYTF. Full variable domain (outside the CDR3, taken from reference TRBV19 and TRBJ1-2): DGGITQSPKYLFRKEGQNVTLSCEQNLNHDAMYWYRQDPGQGLRLIYYSQIVNDFQKGDIAEGYSVSREKKESFPLTVTSAQKNPTAFYLCASSSRQGAYGYTFGSGTRLTVV.

The chain links TRBV4-1 to TRBJ2-5; no clear D. CDR3 length: 17 residues. CDR1 and CDR2 (germline): MGHRA, YSYEKL. Trimming took 0 bases from V and 5 from J, leaving 19 bases between them. The CDR3 DNA is TGCGCCAGCAGCCAAGATCCCTCTACTGAGTTCCAGGAGACCCAGTACTTC. It encodes CASSQDPSTEFQETQYF.

This clone appeared a single time. The chain links TRBV19 to TRBJ1-2, with TRBD1 matching over 9 bases. Germline CDR1 LNHDA, CDR2 SQIVND (reference sequence). This CDR3 has 15 residues. After removal of 5 bases from V and 7 bases from J, the junction contained 11 bases not matched to a gene. The DNA of the CDR3 is TGTGCCAGTAGTGTCAAAACGGGACAGGGATCTGGCTACACCTTC. Protein sequence: CASSVKTGQGSGYTF.

The chain links TRBV5-4 to TRBJ1-4; 7 nucleotides align to TRBD1. V shed 2 bases, J shed 4 bases, and the junction held 5 bases outside the gene matches. Germline CDR1 reads SGHNT; CDR2 reads YYREEE (reference sequence). This CDR3 contains 15 residues. CDR3 sequence: CASSFMGQSNEKLFF. The DNA for the CDR3 is TGTGCCAGCAGCTTTATGGGACAGAGTAATGAAAAACTGTTTTTT.

This clone has a single count. The same CDR3 arises from other DNA sequences in this sample as well. The CDR3 protein is CASSPGTSVSNEQFF. The DNA of the CDR3 is TGTGCCAGCAGCCCCGGGACTAGCGTGAGTAATGAGCAGTTCTTC. This rearrangement joins TRBV5-4 to TRBJ2-1; 10 bases align to TRBD2. Germline V CDR1 and CDR2: SGHNT, YYREEE (reference sequence). This CDR3 region has 15 residues. The J segment lost 7 bases and the V segment lost 4 bases, leaving 8 bases of the junction unmatched.

The chain uses TRBV6-4 and TRBJ2-1, with 11 nucleotides matching TRBD2. Germline V gene data show CDR1 as MRHNA and CDR2 as SNTAGT. Unmatched junction bases numbered 3, after V lost 4 bases and J lost 4 bases. This CDR3 contains 15 residues. This chain's CDR3 is CASSAVAGGYNEQFF. In nucleotides, the CDR3 is TGTGCCAGCAGTGCGGTAGCGGGAGGGTACAATGAGCAGTTCTTC.